This TCR beta chain was sequenced during a study of shared clonotypes between healthy human individuals. Naive CD8 cells lacked CD45RO, underwent positive selection for CCR7 and left out terminally differentiated effector memory CD45RA+ cells. Here immunoSEQ multiplex PCR was the method, and the copy in TCRdb shows in-frame clones only, minus some. The table includes around 1.9 million clones, approximately 92% detected once. Germline V lookup: CDR1 SGHDN, CDR2 FVKESK. Trimming pared 0 bases from V and 2 bases from J, leaving 14 bases between. This CDR3 is built from 16 residues. This receptor was identified in a man between 18 and 35 years old in good health. Some clones in this sample may be carry-over from other donors' samples. This sequence joins TRBV14 and TRBJ2-7, with a tentative D call TRBD2 (7 bases). The sequencing sample was made of naive CD8+ T cells from PBMCs. The CDR3, as DNA: TGTGCCAGCAGCCAAGATGAGGGGGAGGGCCCCTACGAGCAGTACTTC. Translation: CASSQDEGEGPYEQYF.